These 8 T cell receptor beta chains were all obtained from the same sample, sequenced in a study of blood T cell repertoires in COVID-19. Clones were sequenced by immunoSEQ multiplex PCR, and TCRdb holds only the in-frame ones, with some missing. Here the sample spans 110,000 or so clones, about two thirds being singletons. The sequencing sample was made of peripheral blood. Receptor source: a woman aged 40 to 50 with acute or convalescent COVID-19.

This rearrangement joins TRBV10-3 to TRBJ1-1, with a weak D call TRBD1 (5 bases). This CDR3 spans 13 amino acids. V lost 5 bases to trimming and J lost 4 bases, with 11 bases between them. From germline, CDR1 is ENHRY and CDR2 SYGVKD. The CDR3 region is CAISPEGVTEAFF. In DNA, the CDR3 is TGTGCCATCAGTCCCGAAGGGGTCACTGAAGCTTTCTTT.

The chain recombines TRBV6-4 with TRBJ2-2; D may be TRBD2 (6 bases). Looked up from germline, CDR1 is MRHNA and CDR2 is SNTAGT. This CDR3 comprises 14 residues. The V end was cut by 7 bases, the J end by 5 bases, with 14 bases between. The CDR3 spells CASTPAEGTGELFF. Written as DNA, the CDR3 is TGTGCCAGCACTCCCGCGGAGGGGACCGGGGAGCTGTTTTTT.

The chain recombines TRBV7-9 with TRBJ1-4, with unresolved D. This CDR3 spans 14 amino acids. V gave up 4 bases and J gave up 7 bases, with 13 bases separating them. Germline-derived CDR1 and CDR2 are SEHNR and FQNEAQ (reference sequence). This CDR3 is CASSSTSTGEKLFF. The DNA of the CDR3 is TGTGCCAGCAGCTCGACCTCAACGGGTGAAAAACTGTTTTTT.

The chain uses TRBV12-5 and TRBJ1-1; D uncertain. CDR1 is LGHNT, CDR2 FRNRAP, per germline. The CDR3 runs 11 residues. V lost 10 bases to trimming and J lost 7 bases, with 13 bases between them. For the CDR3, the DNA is TGTGCTACCCCTGCGGGGAGTGAAGCTTTCTTT. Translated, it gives CATPAGSEAFF.

CDR3 sequence reads: CASGTGGGSNQPQHF. Here the CDR3 DNA reads TGTGCCAGCGGGACAGGGGGCGGCAGCAATCAGCCCCAGCATTTT. This chain joins TRBV6-6 and TRBJ1-5, with TRBD1 matching over 12 bases. CDR1 and CDR2 from the germline V gene are MNHNY and SVGAGI (reference sequence). The CDR3 has 15 residues. Trimming at V came to 8 bases and at J to 1 base, leaving 3 bases not matched to a gene.

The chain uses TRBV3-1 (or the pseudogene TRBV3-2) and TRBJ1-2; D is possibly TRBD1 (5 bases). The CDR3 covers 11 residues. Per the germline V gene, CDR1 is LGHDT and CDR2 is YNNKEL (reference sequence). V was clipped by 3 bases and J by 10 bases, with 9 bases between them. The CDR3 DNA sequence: TGTGCCAGCAGCCACACAGGTTACTACACCTTC. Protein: CASSHTGYYTF.

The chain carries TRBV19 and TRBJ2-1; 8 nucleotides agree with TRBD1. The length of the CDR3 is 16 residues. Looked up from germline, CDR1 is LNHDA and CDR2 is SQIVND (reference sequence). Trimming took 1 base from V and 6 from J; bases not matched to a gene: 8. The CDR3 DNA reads TGTGCCAGTAGTATAGGAGGGGGGACAGGTACCAATGAGCAGTTCTTC. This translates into CASSIGGGTGTNEQFF.

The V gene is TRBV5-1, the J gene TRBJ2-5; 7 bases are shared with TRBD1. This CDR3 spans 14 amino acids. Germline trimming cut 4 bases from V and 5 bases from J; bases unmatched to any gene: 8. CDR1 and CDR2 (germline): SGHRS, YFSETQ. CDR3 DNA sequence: TGCGCCAGCAGCCCACAGGGGATAAAGGAGACCCAGTACTTC. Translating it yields CASSPQGIKETQYF. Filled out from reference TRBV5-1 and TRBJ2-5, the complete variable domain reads KAGVTQTPRYLIKTRGQQVTLSCSPISGHRSVSWYQQTPGQGLQFLFEYFSETQRNKGNFPGRFSGRQFSNSRSEMNVSTLELGDSALYLCASSPQGIKETQYFGPGTRLLVL.